The 16 T cell receptor beta chains below all came from one sample that was sequenced in a study of T cells in Graves' hyperthyroidism and ophthalmopathy. Amplification of TCR beta CDR3 regions used RNA as the template. HTBI primers drove first-round RT-PCR of the TCR CDR3. MiXCR, applied by TCRdb to the multiplex PCR reads, yields one record per CDR3 protein. The sample lists under 350,000 distinct CDR3 sequences; around 25% were seen once. The sequenced sample consisted of blood. These receptors were taken from a man aged 35 to 55 with Graves' hyperthyroidism that later progressed to Graves' ophthalmopathy.

Ten or more counts support this clonotype. The chain uses TRBV12-3 or TRBV12-4 and TRBJ2-7, with 7 positions matching TRBD1. CDR3 length: 15 amino acids. The trim removed 6 bases at V and 1 base at J, leaving 9 bases unmatched. CDR3 sequence reads: CASRRQGRISYEQYF. The DNA for the CDR3 is TGTGCCAGCAGGAGACAGGGTCGGATATCCTACGAGCAGTACTTC.

The V call is TRBV29-1, the J call TRBJ2-5; 7 positions agree with TRBD2. The ends lost 5 bases at V and 4 bases at J; junction bases unmatched: 7. There are 13 residues in the CDR3. Germline V gene lookup returns CDR1 SQVTM and CDR2 ANQGSEA. DNA of the CDR3: TGCAGCGTTTCTGGGCCGGGGGGAGAGACCCAGTACTTC. It specifies CSVSGPGGETQYF.

This chain connects TRBV6-2 or TRBV6-3 to TRBJ1-2; TRBD1 aligns across 8 bases. J was trimmed by 8 bases and V by 4 bases; bases with no gene match: 12. Germline lookup yields CDR1 MNHEY and CDR2 SVGEGT. The CDR3 sequence is 15 residues long. DNA for the CDR3: TGTGCCAGCAGTTCCACACAGGGACAGGTGGCGGGCTACACCTTC. This encodes CASSSTQGQVAGYTF.

This clonotype was observed many times. This chain joins TRBV15 and TRBJ1-1; D gene uncertain. The CDR3 contains 13 residues. Germline CDR1 is LNHNV and CDR2 is YYDKDF (reference sequence). V dropped 0 bases and J dropped 1 base, with 3 bases sitting between them. CDR3 DNA: TGTGCCACCAGCAGAGAGACGAACACTGAAGCTTTCTTT. Translating it yields CATSRETNTEAFF. The full variable domain, with the rest looked up from reference TRBV15 and TRBJ1-1, is DAMVIQNPRYQVTQFGKPVTLSCSQTLNHNVMYWYQQKSSQAPKLLFHYYDKDFNNEADTPDNFQSRRPNTSFCFLDIRSPGLGDTAMYLCATSRETNTEAFFGQGTRLTVV.

This clonotype was counted ten times or more. The V call is TRBV11-2, the J call TRBJ2-7, with TRBD2 matching 16 bases. J lost 4 bases, V lost 5 bases, and 8 bases had no gene match. The CDR3 consists of 17 residues. The germline gives CDR1 SGHAT, CDR2 FQNNGV. This chain's CDR3 is CASSIWGLAGGRYEQYF. Here the CDR3 DNA reads TGTGCCAGCAGCATATGGGGACTAGCGGGAGGGAGATACGAGCAGTACTTC.

This chain uses TRBV6-2 or TRBV6-3 with TRBJ2-2; no firm D call. The CDR3 is 13 amino acids. CDR1 and CDR2 from the germline V gene are MNHEY and SVGEGT. The germline V and J ends were trimmed by 5 bases and 5 bases, with 9 bases remaining between them. Here the CDR3 reads CASSPIQTGELFF. The CDR3 nucleotides are TGTGCCAGCAGTCCGATACAGACCGGGGAGCTGTTTTTT.

This clonotype was seen many times. The chain recombines TRBV2 with TRBJ2-5, with TRBD1 matching over 9 bases. Per germline, CDR1 SNHLY and CDR2 FYNNEI. This CDR3 has 14 amino acids. The junction had 6 bases not matched to a gene; V was cut back by 7 bases and J by 3 bases. The CDR3: CASKGTGSKETQYF. The CDR3 nucleotides read TGTGCCAGCAAGGGGACAGGGTCAAAAGAGACCCAGTACTTC.

This clonotype came up many times. The CDR3 reads CASSPAGNSYNEQFF. CDR3 nucleotides: TGTGCCAGCAGCCCAGCGGGAAACTCCTACAATGAGCAGTTCTTC. V usage is TRBV7-3 and J usage is TRBJ2-1; TRBD2 matches 7 bases. V gave up 5 bases and J gave up 0 bases; unmatched junction bases: 4. The CDR3 length is 15 residues. Germline V gene sequence: CDR1 SGHTA, CDR2 FQGTGA.

This clonotype was found a few times. The gene calls are TRBV6-2 or TRBV6-3 and TRBJ1-5, with D hard to call. The CDR3 sequence is 14 residues long. CDR1 is MNHEY, CDR2 SVGEGT, per germline. Trimming stripped 2 bases from V and 9 bases from J, with 14 bases between. The CDR3 sequence is CASSYGEENWPQHF. In nucleotides, the CDR3 is TGTGCCAGCAGTTACGGGGAGGAAAATTGGCCCCAGCATTTT.

The count of this clonotype is one. The chain links TRBV6-1 to TRBJ2-7, with 7 bases fitting TRBD1. J was trimmed by 3 bases and V by 6 bases; bases with no gene match: 8. CDR1 is MNHNS, CDR2 SASEGT, per germline. This CDR3 has 14 residues. CDR3 DNA sequence: TGTGCCAGCAGAACCTACAGGGGCAGCTACGAGCAGTACTTC. Protein: CASRTYRGSYEQYF.

This clonotype has ten or more counts. The chain couples TRBV30 to TRBJ1-3; a possible D gene is TRBD1 (5 bases). The CDR3 consists of 14 residues. Germline lookup yields CDR1 GTSNPN and CDR2 SVGIG (reference sequence). V dropped 8 bases and J dropped 0 bases, with 14 bases sitting between them. CDR3 residues: CAGARVSSGNTIYF. CDR3 DNA sequence: TGTGCCGGGGCCCGGGTGAGCTCTGGAAACACCATATATTTT. Full variable domain (rest looked up from reference TRBV30 and TRBJ1-3): SQTIHQWPATLVQPVGSPLSLECTVEGTSNPNLYWYRQAAGRGLQLLFYSVGIGQISSEVPQNLSASRPQDRQFILSSKKLLLSDSGFYLCAGARVSSGNTIYFGEGSWLTVV.

At least ten counts were recorded for this clonotype. The V and J genes are TRBV28 and TRBJ1-2; D gene ambiguous. V shed 6 bases and J shed 4 bases, with 15 bases lying between them. Per germline, CDR1 MDHEN and CDR2 SYDVKM. CDR3 length: 14 residues. The CDR3 loop reads CASSPSPRSYGYTF. The CDR3 bases are TGTGCCAGCAGCCCTTCCCCACGGAGCTATGGCTACACCTTC.

This clonotype was detected ten times or more. V and J are TRBV6-2 or TRBV6-3 and TRBJ2-6; 8 bases agree with TRBD1. With V trimmed by 2 bases and J by 0 bases, 6 bases remained unmatched. The CDR3 covers 18 residues. The germline gives CDR1 MNHEY, CDR2 SVGEGT. CDR3 coding DNA: TGTGCCAGCAGTTACCACGGACAGGGCGTCTCTGGGGCCAACGTCCTGACTTTC. It is translated as CASSYHGQGVSGANVLTF.

This clonotype was seen at least ten times. This chain connects TRBV6-1 to TRBJ2-5, with TRBD2 identical over 13 bases. The trim removed 0 bases at V and 4 bases at J, leaving 11 bases unmatched. CDR1 MNHNS and CDR2 SASEGT come from the germline V gene. The CDR3 is 19 residues long. CDR3 nucleotides: TGTGCCAGCAGTGAAGCCACCCTCACTAGCGGGAGGGCCCTAGAGACCCAGTACTTC. This sequence encodes CASSEATLTSGRALETQYF.

This clonotype has ten or more counts. In DNA, the CDR3 is TGTGCCAGCTCACCTGGGACTAGCGCAACCTACGAGCAGTACTTC. Protein product: CASSPGTSATYEQYF. This chain uses TRBV18 with TRBJ2-7; 10 bases are shared with TRBD2. Per the germline V gene, CDR1 is KGHSH and CDR2 is LQKENI. There are 15 residues in the CDR3. Unmatched junction bases numbered 4, after V lost 3 bases and J lost 2 bases.

The chain recombines TRBV28 with TRBJ2-7, with 9 bases aligning to TRBD2. V shed 2 bases, J shed 4 bases, and the junction held 3 bases outside the gene matches. Germline CDR1 MDHEN, CDR2 SYDVKM. The CDR3 extends over 14 amino acids. The CDR3 sequence: CASSLRLAEYEQYF. The CDR3, as DNA: TGTGCCAGCAGTTTACGACTAGCGGAGTACGAGCAGTACTTC.